Following are 7 T cell receptor beta chains from one sample sequenced in a study of blood T cell repertoires in COVID-19. The method was immunoSEQ multiplex PCR; TCRdb's version includes in-frame clones alone and lacks a portion of them. This table holds about 20,000 clones, over 90% found once. The specimen sequenced was peripheral blood. The receptors here all came from a woman in her forties or fifties with active COVID-19.

The gene calls are TRBV28 and TRBJ2-5; 9 positions agree with TRBD2. The CDR3 has 16 residues. Germline V gene lookup returns CDR1 MDHEN and CDR2 SYDVKM. V dropped 4 bases and J dropped 4; count of bases not matched to a gene: 10. The CDR3 protein is CASSSSAGGGAETQYF. The CDR3 DNA reads TGTGCCAGCAGTTCGTCAGCGGGAGGCGGGGCAGAGACCCAGTACTTC.

This chain connects TRBV12-3 or TRBV12-4 to TRBJ2-7; D may be TRBD2 (5 bases). There are 13 residues in the CDR3. With 7 bases removed from V and 5 bases from J, the gap between germline ends came to 15 bases. CDR3: CASTLTSFHEQYF. CDR3 DNA: TGTGCCAGCACCCTTACTAGTTTCCACGAGCAGTACTTC.

The chain couples TRBV15 to TRBJ2-5; 12 bases match TRBD2. Germline V lookup: CDR1 LNHNV, CDR2 YYDKDF (reference sequence). V dropped 6 bases and J dropped 0; count of bases not matched to a gene: 8. CDR3 length: 17 amino acids. CDR3 loop: CATSRTSGTIYQETQYF. In DNA form, the CDR3 reads TGTGCCACCAGTAGGACTAGCGGGACTATATACCAAGAGACCCAGTACTTC.

The chain combines TRBV2 with TRBJ2-7, with 11 nucleotides matching TRBD2. The germline gives CDR1 SNHLY, CDR2 FYNNEI. V shed 5 bases and J 0 bases; nucleotides not matched to a gene: 15. This CDR3 has 19 amino acids. This chain's CDR3 is CASSSPRGTSGSDSYEQYF. Written as DNA, the CDR3 is TGTGCCAGCAGTTCGCCCCGAGGGACTAGCGGTTCAGACTCCTACGAGCAGTACTTC.

The V and J genes are TRBV18 and TRBJ2-1; no clear D gene. V lost 3 bases and J lost 4, with 7 bases in between. The CDR3 extends over 13 amino acids. Germline V gene sequence: CDR1 KGHSH, CDR2 LQKENI. The CDR3 nucleotides read TGTGCCAGCTCACCTGCGCCTTACAATGAGCAGTTCTTC. This translates into CASSPAPYNEQFF.

The chain carries TRBV28 and TRBJ2-7; 8 bases align to TRBD1. The trim removed 2 bases at V and 4 bases at J, leaving 19 bases unmatched. CDR1 and CDR2 (germline): MDHEN, SYDVKM. The CDR3 extends over 19 amino acids. This chain's CDR3 is CASSLPWGPDRETWYEQYF. As DNA, the CDR3 is TGTGCCAGCAGTTTACCCTGGGGTCCGGACAGGGAGACTTGGTACGAGCAGTACTTC.

The rearrangement uses TRBV20-1 and TRBJ2-1; TRBD2 is a possible D gene (5 bases). This CDR3 has 16 amino acids. Germline V gene sequence: CDR1 DFQATT, CDR2 SNEGSKA (reference sequence). With 3 bases removed from V and 6 bases from J, the gap between germline ends came to 21 bases. The CDR3, as DNA: TGCAGTGCTAGTCGGGCCGATAGCCAACTAGTCAATGAGCAGTTCTTC. This translates into CSASRADSQLVNEQFF.